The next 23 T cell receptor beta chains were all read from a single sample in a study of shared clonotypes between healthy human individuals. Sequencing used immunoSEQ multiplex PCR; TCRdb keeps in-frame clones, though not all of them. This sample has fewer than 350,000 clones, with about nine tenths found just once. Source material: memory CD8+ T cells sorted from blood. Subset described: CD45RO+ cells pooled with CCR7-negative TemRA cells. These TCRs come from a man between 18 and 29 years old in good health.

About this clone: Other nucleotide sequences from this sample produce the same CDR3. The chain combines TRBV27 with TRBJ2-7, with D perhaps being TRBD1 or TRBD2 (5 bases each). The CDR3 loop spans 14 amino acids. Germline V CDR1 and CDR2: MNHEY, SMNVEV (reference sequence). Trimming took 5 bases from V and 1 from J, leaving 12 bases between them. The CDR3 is CASSARDGSYEQYF. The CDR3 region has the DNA TGTGCCAGCAGTGCCCGGGACGGATCCTACGAGCAGTACTTC.

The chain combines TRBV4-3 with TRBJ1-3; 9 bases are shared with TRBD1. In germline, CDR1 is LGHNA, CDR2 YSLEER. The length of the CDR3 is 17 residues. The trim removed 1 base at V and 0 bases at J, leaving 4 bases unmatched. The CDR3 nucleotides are TGCGCCAGCAGCCAAGGGACAGGGGCCTACTCTGGAAACACCATATATTTT. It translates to CASSQGTGAYSGNTIYF.

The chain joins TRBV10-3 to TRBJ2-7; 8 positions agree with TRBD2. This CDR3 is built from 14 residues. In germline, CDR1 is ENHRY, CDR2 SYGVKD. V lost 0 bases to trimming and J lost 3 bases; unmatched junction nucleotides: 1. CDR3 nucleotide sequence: TGTGCCATCAGTGAGTCTAGCGGGGACTACGAGCAGTACTTC. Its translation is CAISESSGDYEQYF.

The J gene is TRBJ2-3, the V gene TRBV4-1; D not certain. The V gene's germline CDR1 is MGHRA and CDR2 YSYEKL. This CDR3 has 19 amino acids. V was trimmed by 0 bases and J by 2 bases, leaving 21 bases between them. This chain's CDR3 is CASSQESGGQSLYTDTQYF. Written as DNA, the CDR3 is TGCGCCAGCAGCCAAGAATCGGGCGGCCAGTCCTTATACACAGATACGCAGTATTTT.

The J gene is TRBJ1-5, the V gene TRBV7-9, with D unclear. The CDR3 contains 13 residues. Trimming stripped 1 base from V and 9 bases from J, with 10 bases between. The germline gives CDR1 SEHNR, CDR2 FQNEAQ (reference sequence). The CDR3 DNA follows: TGTGCCAGCAGCTTAGGGTACACCATGCCCCAGCATTTT. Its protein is CASSLGYTMPQHF.

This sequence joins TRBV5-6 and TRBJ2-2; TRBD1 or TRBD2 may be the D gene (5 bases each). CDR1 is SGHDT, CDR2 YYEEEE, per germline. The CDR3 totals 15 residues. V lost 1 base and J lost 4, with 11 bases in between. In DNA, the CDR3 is TGTGCCAGCAGCTTGCGGGGCTGGGGCACCGGGGAGCTGTTTTTT. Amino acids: CASSLRGWGTGELFF.

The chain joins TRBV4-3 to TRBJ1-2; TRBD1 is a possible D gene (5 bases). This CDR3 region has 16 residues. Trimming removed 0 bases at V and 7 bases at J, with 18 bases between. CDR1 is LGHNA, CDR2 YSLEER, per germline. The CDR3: CASSQDRGGALGGYTF. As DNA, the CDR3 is TGCGCCAGCAGCCAAGATCGGGGAGGGGCGCTTGGTGGCTACACCTTC.

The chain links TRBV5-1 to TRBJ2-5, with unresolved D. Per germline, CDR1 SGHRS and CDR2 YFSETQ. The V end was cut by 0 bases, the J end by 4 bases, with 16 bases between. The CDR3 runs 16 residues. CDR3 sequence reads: CASSLGSSLVLETQYF. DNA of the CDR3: TGCGCCAGCAGCTTGGGAAGTAGCCTGGTACTAGAGACCCAGTACTTC.

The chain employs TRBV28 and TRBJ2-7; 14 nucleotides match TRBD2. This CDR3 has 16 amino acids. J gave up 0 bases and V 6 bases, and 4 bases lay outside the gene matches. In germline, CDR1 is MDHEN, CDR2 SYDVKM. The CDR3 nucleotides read TGTGCCAGCAGCGGCGGACTAGCGGGGGGCTCCTACGAGCAGTACTTC. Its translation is CASSGGLAGGSYEQYF. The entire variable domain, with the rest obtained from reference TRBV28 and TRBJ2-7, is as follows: DVKVTQSSRYLVKRTGEKVFLECVQDMDHENMFWYRQDPGLGLRLIYFSYDVKMKEKGDIPEGYSVSREKKERFSLILESASTNQTSMYLCASSGGLAGGSYEQYFGPGTRLTVT.

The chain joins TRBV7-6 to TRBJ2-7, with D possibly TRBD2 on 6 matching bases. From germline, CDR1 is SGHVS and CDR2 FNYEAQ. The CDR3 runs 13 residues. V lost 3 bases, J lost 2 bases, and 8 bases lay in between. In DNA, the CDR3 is TGTGCCAGCAGCTTGGGGGAGGCCTACGAGCAGTACTTC. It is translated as CASSLGEAYEQYF.

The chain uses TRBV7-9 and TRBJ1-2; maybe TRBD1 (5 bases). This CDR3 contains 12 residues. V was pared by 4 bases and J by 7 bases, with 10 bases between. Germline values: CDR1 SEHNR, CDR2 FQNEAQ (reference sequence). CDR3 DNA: TGTGCCAGCAGCTCCCAGGGATCTGGCTACACCTTC. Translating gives CASSSQGSGYTF.

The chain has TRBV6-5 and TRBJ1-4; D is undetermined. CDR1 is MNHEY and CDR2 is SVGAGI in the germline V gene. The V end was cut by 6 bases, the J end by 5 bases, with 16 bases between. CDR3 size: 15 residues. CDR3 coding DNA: TGTGCCAGCAGACCTTTGGGCGCGTCAAATGAAAAACTGTTTTTT. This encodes CASRPLGASNEKLFF.

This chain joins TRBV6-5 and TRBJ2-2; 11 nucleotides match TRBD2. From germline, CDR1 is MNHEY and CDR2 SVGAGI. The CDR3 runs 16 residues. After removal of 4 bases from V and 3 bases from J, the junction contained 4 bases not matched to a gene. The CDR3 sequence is CASSFSGRGYTGELFF. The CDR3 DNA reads TGTGCCAGCAGTTTTAGCGGGAGGGGATACACCGGGGAGCTGTTTTTT.

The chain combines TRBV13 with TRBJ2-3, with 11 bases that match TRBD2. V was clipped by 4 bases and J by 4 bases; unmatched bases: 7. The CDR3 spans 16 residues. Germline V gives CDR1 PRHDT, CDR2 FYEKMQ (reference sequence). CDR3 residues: CASSSVSGGAPDTQYF. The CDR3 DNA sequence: TGTGCCAGCAGCTCCGTTAGCGGGGGGGCCCCAGATACGCAGTATTTT.

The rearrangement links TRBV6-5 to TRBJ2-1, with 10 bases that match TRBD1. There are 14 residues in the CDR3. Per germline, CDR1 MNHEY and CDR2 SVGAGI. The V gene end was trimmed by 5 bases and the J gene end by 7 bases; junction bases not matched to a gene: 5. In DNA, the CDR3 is TGTGCCAGCAGTCCCTGGACAGGGGGAAATGAGCAGTTCTTC. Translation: CASSPWTGGNEQFF.

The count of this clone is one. The CDR3 sequence: CASSYPTSGELFF. In nucleotides, the CDR3 is TGTGCCAGCTCCTACCCGACCAGCGGGGAGCTGTTTTTT. The genes are TRBV6-5 and TRBJ2-2; D gene uncertain. V dropped 8 bases and J dropped 7 bases, with 14 bases sitting between them. The V gene's germline CDR1 is MNHEY and CDR2 SVGAGI. CDR3 length: 13 amino acids.

CDR3 in DNA: TGTGCCAGCAGCTTAGAAGGTACGAACACTGAAGCTTTCTTT. This gives the protein CASSLEGTNTEAFF. The V gene is TRBV7-8, the J gene TRBJ1-1; D remains ambiguous. Trimming stripped 1 base from V and 1 base from J, with 7 bases between. CDR3 length equals 14 residues. Germline V gives CDR1 SGHVS, CDR2 FQNEAQ.

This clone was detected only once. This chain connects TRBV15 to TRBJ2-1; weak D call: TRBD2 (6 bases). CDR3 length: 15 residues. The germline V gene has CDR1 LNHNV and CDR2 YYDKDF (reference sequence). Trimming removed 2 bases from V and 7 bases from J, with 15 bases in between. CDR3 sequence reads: CATSRLGGDGNEQFF. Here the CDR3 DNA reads TGTGCCACCAGCAGATTGGGGGGAGATGGAAATGAGCAGTTCTTC.

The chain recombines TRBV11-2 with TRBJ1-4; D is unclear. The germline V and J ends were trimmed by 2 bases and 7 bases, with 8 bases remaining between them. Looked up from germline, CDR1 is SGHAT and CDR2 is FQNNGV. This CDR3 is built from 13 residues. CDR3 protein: CASSLLASEKLFF. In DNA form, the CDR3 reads TGTGCCAGCAGCTTATTGGCCTCTGAAAAACTGTTTTTT.

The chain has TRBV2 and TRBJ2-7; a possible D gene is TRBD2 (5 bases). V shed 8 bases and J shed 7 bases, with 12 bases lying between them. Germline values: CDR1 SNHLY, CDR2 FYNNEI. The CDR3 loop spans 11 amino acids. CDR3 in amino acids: CASRSRGEQYF. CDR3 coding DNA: TGTGCCAGCCGTAGCCGGGGAGAGCAGTACTTC.

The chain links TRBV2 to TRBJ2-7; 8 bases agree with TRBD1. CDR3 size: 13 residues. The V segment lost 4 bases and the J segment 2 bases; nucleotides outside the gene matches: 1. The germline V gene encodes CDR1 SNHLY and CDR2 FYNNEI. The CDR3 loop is CASSARGPYEQYF. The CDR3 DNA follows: TGTGCCAGCAGTGCCAGGGGGCCCTACGAGCAGTACTTC.

The DNA for the CDR3 is TGTGCCAGCAGTTACTCGATGGGGAACACTGAAGCTTTCTTT. This encodes CASSYSMGNTEAFF. The chain combines TRBV6-5 with TRBJ1-1; no clear D. CDR3 length equals 14 residues. The germline CDR1 and CDR2 sequences are MNHEY and SVGAGI. Trimming shortened V by 0 bases and J by 1 base, and 6 bases separated the two germline ends.

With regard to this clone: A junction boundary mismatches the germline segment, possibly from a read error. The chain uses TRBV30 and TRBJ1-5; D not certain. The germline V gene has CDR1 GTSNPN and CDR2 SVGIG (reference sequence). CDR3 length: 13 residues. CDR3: CAWSVRPIYTQHF. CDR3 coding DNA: TGTGCCTGGAGTGTACGACCGATCTACACCCAACATTTT.